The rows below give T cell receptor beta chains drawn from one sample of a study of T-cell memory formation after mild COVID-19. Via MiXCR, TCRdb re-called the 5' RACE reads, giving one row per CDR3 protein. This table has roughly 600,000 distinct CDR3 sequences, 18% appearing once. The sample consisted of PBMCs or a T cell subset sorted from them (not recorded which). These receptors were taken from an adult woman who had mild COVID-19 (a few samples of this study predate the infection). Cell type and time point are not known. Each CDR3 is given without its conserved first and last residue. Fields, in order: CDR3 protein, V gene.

CDR3: ASSPLTRGAQETQY
V: TRBV4-2

CDR3: ASSDDHEQY
V: TRBV9

CDR3: ATSDRELGPGNNEQF
V: TRBV24-1

CDR3: ASSRGQGLSGELF
V: TRBV7-9

CDR3: ASSTDFSSSYNEQF
V: TRBV27

CDR3: SASGGLVAGVVDEQF
V: TRBV20-1

CDR3: ASSQDRAGENINEQF
V: TRBV4-3

CDR3: ATSRDHFRGRTLSGANVLT
V: TRBV15

CDR3: ASSYFPAAANYGYT
V: TRBV5-6

CDR3: ASRAALRDLRDEQY
V: TRBV4-1

CDR3: ASSSRRDFTDTQY
V: TRBV12-3/TRBV12-4

CDR3: ASSLGRFGGKQETQY
V: TRBV7-3

CDR3: SARGLGGNQPQH
V: TRBV20-1

CDR3: ASRPDRGQETQY
V: TRBV19

CDR3: ASTPTPGEQF
V: TRBV7-9

CDR3: ASSPPGLVTSGELF
V: TRBV11-2

CDR3: ASRKGLAGGLDTQY
V: TRBV6-4

CDR3: ATSDPHGSYYNEQF
V: TRBV24-1

CDR3: ASSPSPERTEQF
V: TRBV18

CDR3: ASSEKGPTTDTQY
V: TRBV25-1

CDR3: ASRRVAGAGDTQY
V: TRBV6-5

CDR3: ASIVQENTEAF
V: TRBV11-2

CDR3: SAPGPLRATNEKLF
V: TRBV20-1

CDR3: ASSYAGVGDEQY
V: TRBV6-5

CDR3: ASSFGSGGALYNEQY
V: TRBV7-6

CDR3: ASSHSPGLVQNEQF
V: TRBV3-1

CDR3: ASSLLGQGSYNEQF
V: TRBV3-2

CDR3: ASSPGSEGEQY
V: TRBV9

CDR3: ASSFGSTGPTDTQY
V: TRBV7-2

CDR3: ASSPQGQDTGELF
V: TRBV12-3/TRBV12-4